This TCR beta chain was sequenced in a study of T cells after yellow fever vaccination. Study-level background: Fractions of limited cellularity were prepared by means of SMART-Seq v4 Ultra Low Input. Findings and limits, study-wide: Re-detected after boosting: most primary clones, more than 95% of CD4 and 80% to 90% of CD8.

In this sample, this clonotype turned up a few times. Its cognate antigen is unknown. Germline-derived CDR1 and CDR2 are MNHEY and SVGEGT. Trimming pared 6 bases from V and 4 bases from J, leaving 17 bases between. The length of the CDR3 is 15 residues. Synthesis of TCR cDNA relied on 5'RACE template switching, which attached a universal primer site and UMIs. MiXCR, run by TCRdb on the 5' RACE reads, gives a single entry per CDR3 protein. This sample has hundreds of thousands of distinct CDR3 sequences; 11% occur once, and the top ten carry around 20%. This chain links TRBV6-2 or TRBV6-3 with TRBJ2-3; D tentatively reads TRBD1 or TRBD2 (5 bases each). This clonotype was obtained from a man between 18 and 35 years old who received the YFV17D yellow fever vaccine. Sequences were derived from PBMCs, sampled on the day of the first yellow fever vaccination. The CDR3 here is CASRQAASYSDTQYF. The CDR3 nucleotides are TGTGCCAGCAGACAGGCGGCTAGCTACTCAGATACGCAGTATTTT.